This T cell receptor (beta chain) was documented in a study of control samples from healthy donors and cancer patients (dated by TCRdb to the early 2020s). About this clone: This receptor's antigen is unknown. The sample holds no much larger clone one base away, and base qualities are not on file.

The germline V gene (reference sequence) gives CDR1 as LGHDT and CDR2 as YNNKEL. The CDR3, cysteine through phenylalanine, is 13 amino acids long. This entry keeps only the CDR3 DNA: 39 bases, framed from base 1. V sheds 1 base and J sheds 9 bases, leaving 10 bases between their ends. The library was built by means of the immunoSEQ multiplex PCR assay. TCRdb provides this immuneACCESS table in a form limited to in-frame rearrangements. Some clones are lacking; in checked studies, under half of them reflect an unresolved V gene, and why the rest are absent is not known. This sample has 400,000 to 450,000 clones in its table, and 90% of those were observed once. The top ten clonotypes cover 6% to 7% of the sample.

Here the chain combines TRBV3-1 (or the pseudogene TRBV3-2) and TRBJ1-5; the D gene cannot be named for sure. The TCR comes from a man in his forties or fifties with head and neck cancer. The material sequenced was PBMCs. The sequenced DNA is TGTGCCAGCAGCCAAGCCCCCGGTGGGCCCCAGCATTTT. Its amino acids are CASSQAPGGPQHF.